What follows is one T cell receptor (beta chain) and its context. In its sample, this clonotype was seen once. The antigen this receptor binds is unknown. No clone much larger than this one lies a single base away; base qualities are absent. A single read constitutes weak evidence. The receptor library was made with multiplex PCR. The instrument was an Illumina HiSeq 4000. iRepertoire HTBI primers and Arm-PCR amplification of CDR3 regions were used to construct TCR beta libraries. Before sequencing, the PCR products went through gel purification. On the authors' methods: Across samples, 60 to 80 TRBV and roughly 13 TRBJ segments were identified and used for gene usage analysis of CDR3 amino acid clonotypes. COPE and FqMerger were used to merge the filtered high-quality paired reads into contigs. Contigs were aligned with BLAST to IMGT TRBV, TRBD and TRBJ reference genes, and CDR3 was defined per IMGT. Any clonotype with a frequency above 0.1% was classified as a highly expanded clone. Repertoire diversity was measured by Shannon entropy, and V-J evenness by the Gini coefficient. A clonotype found in more than one individual was treated as public. Starting from the raw public reads, TCRdb applied fastp trimming at Q25, assembled clones with MiXCR and retained in-frame beta chains. For every CDR3 protein sequence, its rows merge into one entry that carries the most common genes and DNA. TCRdb, not the authors, supplied the V and J calls. This sample comprises approximately 440,000 distinct CDR3 sequences, around 22% of them detected only once. Of the sample, approximately 26% is held by the ten largest clones.

These data come from a study of regulatory T cells in long-lasting Graves disease (dated by TCRdb to about 2021). Context from the whole study: Persistent Graves' disease meant more than 5 years of antithyroid drug treatment with TSH receptor autoantibodies that stayed positive. Peripheral blood TCR sequencing and RNA sequencing compared persistent Graves' disease patients with newly diagnosed Graves' disease patients. The study was registered as a clinical trial and conducted in China. TCR sequencing covered some 13 persistent and roughly 20 newly diagnosed Graves' disease patients, some 33 samples in total. Persistent Graves' disease patients in the clinical cohort had taken antithyroid drugs for roughly ten years on average.

Overall study outcomes, separate from this receptor: Persistent Graves' disease patients showed lower TCR Shannon entropy and fewer highly expanded clones than newly diagnosed patients, suggesting clonal expansion. Only the TCR beta chain was sequenced and analyzed. Peripheral blood alone was examined, since thyroid tissue, which constituted the primary lesion, could not be accessed. More public clonotypes were shared among persistent patients (under 3,000) than among newly diagnosed patients (roughly 960). The authors noted that the small sample size was a limitation that may lower accuracy.

The intended sense of this specimen's time point label: persistent/refractory GD, antithyroid drugs over 5 years with positive TRAb. RNA was extracted from PBMCs in TRIzol for both TCR sequencing and RNA sequencing. The diagnosis of Graves' disease was made according to American Thyroid Association guidelines. Patients were recruited from an endocrinology department in Xi'an, China. From each patient, around 9.3 milliliters of peripheral blood was collected into an EDTA anticoagulant tube. Ficoll Paque Plus density gradient separation was used to isolate PBMCs, and no further T cell sorting was performed. An Agilent 2100 Bioanalyzer and agarose gel were used to assess RNA quality, and a NanoDrop 2000 was used to measure RNA concentration. The TCR originated in a female donor with Graves disease. The specimen comprised peripheral blood mononuclear cells (PBMCs), sampled when the disease was refractory, from a patient treated with antithyroid drugs.

The CDR3 protein: CASSNTAGNQPQHF. The DNA sequence reads TGTGCCAGCTCCAACACCGCAGGGAACCAGCCCCAGCATTTT. This receptor chain uses TRBV18 and TRBJ1-5; a tentative D call is TRBD1 (5 bases match). CDR1 and CDR2 (KGHSH, LQKENI) derive from the germline V gene. The CDR3 starts with the cysteine, ends with the phenylalanine, and has 14 residues. This entry keeps only the CDR3 DNA: 42 bases, framed from base 1. V loses 6 bases, J loses 7 bases, and the germline ends lie 16 bases apart.